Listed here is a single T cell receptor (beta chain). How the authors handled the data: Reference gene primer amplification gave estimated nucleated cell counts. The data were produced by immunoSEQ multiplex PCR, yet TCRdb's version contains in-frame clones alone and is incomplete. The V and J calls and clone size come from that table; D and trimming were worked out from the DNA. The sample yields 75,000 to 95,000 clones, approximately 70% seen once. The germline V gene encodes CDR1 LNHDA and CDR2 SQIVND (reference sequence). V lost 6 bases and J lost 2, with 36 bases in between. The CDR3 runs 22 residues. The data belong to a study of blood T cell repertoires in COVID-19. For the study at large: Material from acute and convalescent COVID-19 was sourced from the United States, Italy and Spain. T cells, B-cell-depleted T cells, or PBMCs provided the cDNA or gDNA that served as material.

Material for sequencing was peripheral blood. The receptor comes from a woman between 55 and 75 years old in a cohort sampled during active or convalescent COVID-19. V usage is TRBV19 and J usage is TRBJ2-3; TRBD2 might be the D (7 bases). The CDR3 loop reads CASRDRGQGRVVAGASTDTQYF. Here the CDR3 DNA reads TGTGCCAGTAGAGACCGAGGCCAGGGGCGGGTGGTGGCGGGGGCCTCCACAGATACGCAGTATTTT.